This T cell receptor beta chain was sequenced for a study of blood T cell repertoires in COVID-19. Overall study: Sites across the United States, Italy and Spain contributed samples from acute and convalescent COVID-19. PBMCs, B-cell-depleted T cells, or T cells provided the cDNA or gDNA that made up the material.

Original processing notes: Researchers report that nucleated cell counts were estimated from reference gene primer amplification. The assay was immunoSEQ multiplex PCR, and TCRdb's table has in-frame clones only and misses some. The V and J calls and the clone size are those of that table, but D and trimming were determined from the DNA. The sample shows 200,000 to 250,000 clones, roughly 80% of them seen only once. This CDR3 is built from 14 residues. The ends lost 4 bases at V and 8 bases at J; junction bases unmatched: 7. The germline CDR1 and CDR2 sequences are SGHNT and YYREEE (reference sequence).

The chain carries TRBV5-4 and TRBJ1-2, with 11 bases aligning to TRBD1. The receptor comes from a woman in her 70s with acute or convalescent COVID-19. The source material was peripheral blood. CDR3: CASSRGQGAEGYTF. In DNA form, the CDR3 reads TGTGCCAGCAGCCGTGGACAGGGGGCTGAGGGCTACACCTTC.